This T cell receptor beta chain derives from a study of T cell responses to AZD1222 COVID-19 vaccine. V trimming: 6 bases; J trimming: 0 bases; junction bases outside the gene matches: 5. The CDR3 is 16 residues long. CDR1 LNHDA and CDR2 SQIVND come from the germline V gene (reference sequence). Here immunoSEQ multiplex PCR was the method, and the copy in TCRdb shows in-frame clones only, minus some. The sample includes about 97,000 clones, about four fifths of them seen just once. Regarding the study as a whole: Epitopes outside B.1.351 and B.1.1.7 mutated regions reportedly drew nearly half of spike TCRs.

Points on this clone: Its antigen is undetermined.

The sequenced sample was peripheral blood, obtained on day 0 of AZD1222 vaccination. The V gene is TRBV19, the J gene TRBJ1-3; 10 nucleotides agree with TRBD1. The clonotype comes from an adult in good health. This chain's CDR3 is CASRRDRGISGNTIYF. The CDR3 DNA sequence: TGTGCCAGTAGGAGGGACAGGGGAATCTCTGGAAACACCATATATTTT.